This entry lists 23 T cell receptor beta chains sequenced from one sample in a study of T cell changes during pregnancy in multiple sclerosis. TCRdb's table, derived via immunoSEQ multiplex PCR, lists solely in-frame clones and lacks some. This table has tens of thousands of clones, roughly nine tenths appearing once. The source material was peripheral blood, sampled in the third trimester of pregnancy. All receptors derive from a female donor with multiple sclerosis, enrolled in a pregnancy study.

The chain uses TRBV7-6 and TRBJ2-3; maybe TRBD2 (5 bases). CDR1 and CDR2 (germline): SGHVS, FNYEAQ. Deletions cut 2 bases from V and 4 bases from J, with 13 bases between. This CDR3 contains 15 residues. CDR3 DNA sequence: TGTGCCAGCAGCTTAAGTGGGAGTGGGTCAGATACGCAGTATTTT. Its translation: CASSLSGSGSDTQYF.

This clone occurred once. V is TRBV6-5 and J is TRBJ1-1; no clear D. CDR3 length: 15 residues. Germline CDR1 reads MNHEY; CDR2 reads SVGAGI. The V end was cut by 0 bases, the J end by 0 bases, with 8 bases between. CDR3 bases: TGTGCCAGCAGTTACTCGAGCCAATTGAACACTGAAGCTTTCTTT. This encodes CASSYSSQLNTEAFF.

CDR3 loop: CASSLATGSEAFF. CDR3 DNA: TGTGCCAGCAGCTTAGCTACGGGTTCTGAAGCTTTCTTT. The chain has TRBV7-8 and TRBJ1-1; D gene ambiguous. The CDR3 length is 13 residues. The V and J ends lost 0 bases and 6 bases respectively, with 8 bases between them. Germline values: CDR1 SGHVS, CDR2 FQNEAQ.

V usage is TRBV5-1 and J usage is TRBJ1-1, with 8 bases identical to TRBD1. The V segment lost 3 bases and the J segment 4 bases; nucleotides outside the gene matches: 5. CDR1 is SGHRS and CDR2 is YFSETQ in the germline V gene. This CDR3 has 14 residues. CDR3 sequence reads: CASSWTGQGTEAFF. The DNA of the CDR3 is TGCGCCAGCAGCTGGACAGGGCAAGGCACTGAAGCTTTCTTT. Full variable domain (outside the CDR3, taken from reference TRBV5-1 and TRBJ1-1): KAGVTQTPRYLIKTRGQQVTLSCSPISGHRSVSWYQQTPGQGLQFLFEYFSETQRNKGNFPGRFSGRQFSNSRSEMNVSTLELGDSALYLCASSWTGQGTEAFFGQGTRLTVV.

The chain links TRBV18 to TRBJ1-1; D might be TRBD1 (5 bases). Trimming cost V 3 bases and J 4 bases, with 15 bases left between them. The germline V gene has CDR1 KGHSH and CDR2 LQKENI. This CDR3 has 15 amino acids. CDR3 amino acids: CASSPGSAGFTEAFF. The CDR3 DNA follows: TGTGCCAGCTCACCTGGGTCGGCAGGGTTCACTGAAGCTTTCTTT.

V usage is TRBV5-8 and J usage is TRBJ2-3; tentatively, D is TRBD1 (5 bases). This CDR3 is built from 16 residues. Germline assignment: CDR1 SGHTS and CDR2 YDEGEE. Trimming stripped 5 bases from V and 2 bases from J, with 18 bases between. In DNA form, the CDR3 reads TGTGCCAGCAGGGCTATACAGGACCTGATCACAGATACGCAGTATTTT. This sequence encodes CASRAIQDLITDTQYF.

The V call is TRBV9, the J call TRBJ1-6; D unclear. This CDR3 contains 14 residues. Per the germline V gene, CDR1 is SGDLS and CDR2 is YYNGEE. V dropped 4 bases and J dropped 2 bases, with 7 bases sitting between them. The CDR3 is CASSPPAYNSPLHF. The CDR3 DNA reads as TGTGCCAGCAGCCCACCGGCCTATAATTCACCCCTCCACTTT.

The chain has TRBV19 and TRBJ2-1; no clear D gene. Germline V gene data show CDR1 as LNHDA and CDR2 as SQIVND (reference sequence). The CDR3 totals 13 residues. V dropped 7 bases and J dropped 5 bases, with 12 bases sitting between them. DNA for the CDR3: TGTGCCAGTATGGGCAGGTTTAACAATGAGCAGTTCTTC. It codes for CASMGRFNNEQFF.

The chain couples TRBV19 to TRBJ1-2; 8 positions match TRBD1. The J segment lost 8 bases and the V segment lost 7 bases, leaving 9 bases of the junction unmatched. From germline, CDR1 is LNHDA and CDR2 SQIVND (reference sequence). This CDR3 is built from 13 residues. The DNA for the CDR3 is TGTGCCAGTACGGACAGGGCGTTTGGAGGCTACACCTTC. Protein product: CASTDRAFGGYTF.

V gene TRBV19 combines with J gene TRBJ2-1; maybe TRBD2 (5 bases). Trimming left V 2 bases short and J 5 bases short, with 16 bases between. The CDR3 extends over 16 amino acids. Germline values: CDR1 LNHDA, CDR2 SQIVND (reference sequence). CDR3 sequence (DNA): TGTGCCAGTAGTATAAGACTATGGGCCCCAGACAATGAGCAGTTCTTC. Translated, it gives CASSIRLWAPDNEQFF.

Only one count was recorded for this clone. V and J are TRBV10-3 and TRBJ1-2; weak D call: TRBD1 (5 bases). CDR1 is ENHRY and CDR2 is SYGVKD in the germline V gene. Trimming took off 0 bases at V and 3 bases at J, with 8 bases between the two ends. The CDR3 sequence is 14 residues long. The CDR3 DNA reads TGTGCCATCAGTGAGTCGGAGACAGACTATGGCTACACCTTC. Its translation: CAISESETDYGYTF.

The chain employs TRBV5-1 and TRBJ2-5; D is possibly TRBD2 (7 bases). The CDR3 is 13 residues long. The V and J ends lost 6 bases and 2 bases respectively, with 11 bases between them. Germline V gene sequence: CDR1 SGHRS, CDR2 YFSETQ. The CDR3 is CASKRDTQETQYF. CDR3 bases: TGCGCCAGCAAGCGGGACACGCAAGAGACCCAGTACTTC.

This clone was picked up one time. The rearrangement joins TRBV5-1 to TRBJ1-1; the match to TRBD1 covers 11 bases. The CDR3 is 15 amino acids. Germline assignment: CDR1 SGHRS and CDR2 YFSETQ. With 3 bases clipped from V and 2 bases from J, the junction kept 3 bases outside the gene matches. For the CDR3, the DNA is TGCGCCAGCAGCTGGACAGGGGGCCTTAACACTGAAGCTTTCTTT. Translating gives CASSWTGGLNTEAFF.

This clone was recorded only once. The CDR3, as DNA: TGTGCCAGCTCACCACCGCGGGGACAGACCAACACCGGGGAGCTGTTTTTT. Its protein is CASSPPRGQTNTGELFF. This rearrangement joins TRBV18 to TRBJ2-2; D is possibly TRBD1 (7 bases). Germline V CDR1 and CDR2: KGHSH, LQKENI. Trimming left V 0 bases short and J 2 bases short, with 13 bases between. The CDR3 covers 17 residues.

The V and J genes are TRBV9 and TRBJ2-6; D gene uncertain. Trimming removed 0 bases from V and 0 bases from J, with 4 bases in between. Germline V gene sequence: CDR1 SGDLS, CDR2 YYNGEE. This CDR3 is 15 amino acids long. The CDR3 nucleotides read TGTGCCAGCAGCGTAGAACACTCTGGGGCCAACGTCCTGACTTTC. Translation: CASSVEHSGANVLTF.

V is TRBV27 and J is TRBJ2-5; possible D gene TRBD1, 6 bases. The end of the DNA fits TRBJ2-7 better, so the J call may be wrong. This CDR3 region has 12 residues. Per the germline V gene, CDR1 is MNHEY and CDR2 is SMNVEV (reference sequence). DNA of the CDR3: TGTGCCAGCAGTGACCGACAGGACGAGCAGTACTTC. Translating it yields CASSDRQDEQYF.

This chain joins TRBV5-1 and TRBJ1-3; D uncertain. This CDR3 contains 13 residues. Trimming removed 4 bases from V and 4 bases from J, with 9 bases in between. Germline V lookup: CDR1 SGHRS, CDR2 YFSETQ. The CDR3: CASSLFSGNTIYF. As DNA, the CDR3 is TGCGCCAGCAGCCTCTTCTCCGGAAACACCATATATTTT.

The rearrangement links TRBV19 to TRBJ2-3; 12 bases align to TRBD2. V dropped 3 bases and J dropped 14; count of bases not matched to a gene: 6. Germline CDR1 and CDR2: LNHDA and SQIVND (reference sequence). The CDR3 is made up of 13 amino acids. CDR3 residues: CASSILAGGLSYF. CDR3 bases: TGTGCCAGTAGTATCCTAGCGGGAGGGTTGTCGTATTTT.

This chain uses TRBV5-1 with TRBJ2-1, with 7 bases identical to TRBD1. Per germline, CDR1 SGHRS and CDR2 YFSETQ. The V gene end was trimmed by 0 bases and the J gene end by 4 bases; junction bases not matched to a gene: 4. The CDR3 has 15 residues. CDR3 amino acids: CASSLVLGQYNEQFF. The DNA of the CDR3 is TGCGCCAGCAGCTTGGTCTTGGGACAGTACAATGAGCAGTTCTTC.

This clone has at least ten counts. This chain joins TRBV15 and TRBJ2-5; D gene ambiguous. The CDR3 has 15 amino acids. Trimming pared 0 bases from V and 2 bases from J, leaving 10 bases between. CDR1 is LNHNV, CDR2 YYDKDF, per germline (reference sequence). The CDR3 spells CATSRDRGGQETQYF. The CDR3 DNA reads TGTGCCACCAGCAGAGACAGAGGTGGGCAAGAGACCCAGTACTTC.

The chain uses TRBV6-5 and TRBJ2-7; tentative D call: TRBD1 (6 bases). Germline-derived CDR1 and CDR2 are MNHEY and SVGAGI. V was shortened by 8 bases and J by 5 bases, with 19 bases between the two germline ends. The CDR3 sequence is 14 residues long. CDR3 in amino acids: CASRLLTGLNEQYF. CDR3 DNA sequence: TGTGCCAGCCGACTCCTCACAGGGTTGAACGAGCAGTACTTC.

The DNA of the CDR3 is TGTGCCAGCTCCCCCGGACTAGCGGGAGGGCCGGCAGATACGCAGTATTTT. It is translated as CASSPGLAGGPADTQYF. V usage is TRBV18 and J usage is TRBJ2-3, with 15 bases fitting TRBD2. This CDR3 spans 17 amino acids. V shed 6 bases, J shed 4 bases, and the junction held 8 bases outside the gene matches. Germline V gene data show CDR1 as KGHSH and CDR2 as LQKENI.

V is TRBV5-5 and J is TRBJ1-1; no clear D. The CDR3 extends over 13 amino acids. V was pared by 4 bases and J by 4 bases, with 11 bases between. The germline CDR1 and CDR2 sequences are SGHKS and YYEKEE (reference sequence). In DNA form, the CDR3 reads TGTGCCAGCAGCCCCACAGTTGGCACTGAAGCTTTCTTT. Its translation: CASSPTVGTEAFF.